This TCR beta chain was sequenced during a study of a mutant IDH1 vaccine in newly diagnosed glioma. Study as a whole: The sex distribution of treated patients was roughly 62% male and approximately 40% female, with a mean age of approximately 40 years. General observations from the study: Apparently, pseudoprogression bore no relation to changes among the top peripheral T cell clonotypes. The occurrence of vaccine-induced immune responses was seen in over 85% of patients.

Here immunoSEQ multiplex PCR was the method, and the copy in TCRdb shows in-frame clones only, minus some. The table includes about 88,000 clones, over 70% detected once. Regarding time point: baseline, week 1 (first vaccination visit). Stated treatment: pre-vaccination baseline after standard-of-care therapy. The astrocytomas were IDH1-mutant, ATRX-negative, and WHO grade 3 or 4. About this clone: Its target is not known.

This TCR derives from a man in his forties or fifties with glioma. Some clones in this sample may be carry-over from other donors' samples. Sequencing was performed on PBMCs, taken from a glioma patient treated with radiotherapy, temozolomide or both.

DNA for the CDR3: TGCAGCGCTGGACAGGGCCCCCGTACTGAAGCTTTCTTT. Residues: CSAGQGPRTEAFF. The chain couples TRBV29-1 to TRBJ1-1, with 8 bases matching TRBD1. V was pared by 7 bases and J by 5 bases, with 9 bases of the junction left unmatched. Germline V gives CDR1 SQVTM, CDR2 ANQGSEA. The CDR3 is made up of 13 amino acids. Together with reference TRBV29-1 and TRBJ1-1, the CDR3 gives the full variable domain: SAVISQKPSRDICQRGTSLTIQCQVDSQVTMMFWYRQQPGQSLTLIATANQGSEATYESGFVIDKFPISRPNLTFSTLTVSNMSPEDSSIYLCSAGQGPRTEAFFGQGTRLTVV.